This T cell receptor beta chain was sequenced during a study of T cell repertoires in cytomegalovirus infection. Study-wide points: There were HLA-C-restricted CMV-specific TCR beta clonotypes dominating the ex vivo response.

TCRdb itself ran the reads through MiXCR, one entry per CDR3 protein. Of roughly 630,000 distinct CDR3 sequences detected, 20% to 30% appear once; the ten largest clones hold around 7.6%. Comment on this clonotype: The antigen is undetermined.

Sequences were obtained from CD8+ T cells from PBMCs. This clonotype was obtained from a human donor in good health (CMV status not recorded). Some clones in this sample may be carry-over from other donors' samples.

The chain's CDR3 is CASSYSRGGGISYEQYV. In nucleotides, the CDR3 is TGTGCCAGCAGTTACTCGAGGGGCGGGGGGATCTCCTACGAGCAGTACGTC. The J gene is TRBJ2-7, the V gene TRBV6-6; the match to TRBD2 covers 8 bases. The CDR3 loop spans 17 amino acids. With V trimmed by 0 bases and J by 0 bases, 7 bases remained unmatched. The V gene's germline CDR1 is MNHNY and CDR2 SVGAGI (reference sequence).